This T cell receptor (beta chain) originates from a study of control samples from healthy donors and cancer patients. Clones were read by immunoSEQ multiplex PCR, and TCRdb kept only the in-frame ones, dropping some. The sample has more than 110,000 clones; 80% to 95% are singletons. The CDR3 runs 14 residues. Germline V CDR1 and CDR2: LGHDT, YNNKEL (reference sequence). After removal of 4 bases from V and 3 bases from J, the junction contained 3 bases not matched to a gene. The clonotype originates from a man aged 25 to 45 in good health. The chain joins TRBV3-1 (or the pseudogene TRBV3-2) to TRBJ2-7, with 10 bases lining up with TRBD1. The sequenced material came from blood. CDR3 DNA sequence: TGTGCCAGCAGCCGAGGGGACAGGGGCTACGAGCAGTACTTC. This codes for CASSRGDRGYEQYF.